What follows describes a single T cell receptor (beta chain). Its target is unknown. Profiling relied on immunoSEQ multiplex PCR, and the TCRdb table lists in-frame clones only, not all of them. The data contain under 1,900,000 clones, 98% of them singletons. These data are taken from a study of shared clonotypes between healthy human individuals. Study findings and constraints: Clonotype sharing among donors, it was expected, would be affected by sequencing depth. Clonotypes which were not shared had lower generation probabilities than clonotypes that all four donors shared.

The receptor's source is a man aged 25-45 years in good health. The source material was naive CD4+ T cells sorted from blood. Subset indicated: CD45RA+ positively selected.

This CDR3 reads CASSVGTGVSSNNEKLFF. DNA of the CDR3: TGTGCCAGCAGCGTAGGAACAGGCGTTTCGTCCAATAATGAAAAACTGTTTTTT. This chain connects TRBV9 to TRBJ1-4, with D maybe TRBD1 (5 bases). The CDR3 loop spans 18 amino acids. V was trimmed by 0 bases and J by 4 bases, leaving 19 bases between them. CDR1 SGDLS and CDR2 YYNGEE come from the germline V gene.